The sequence of this TCR beta chain was determined in a study of graft-versus-host responses after intestinal transplantation. Study details: The recipients all started with anti-thymocyte globulin induction and then took tacrolimus and steroids for around 3 years. Findings and caveats of the study: The presence of high graft-versus-host to host-versus-graft clonal ratios in allografts characterized patients with graft-donor T cell macrochimerism.

Comments on this clone: The antigen is not known. A read error may account for a junction end that differs from germline. Additional DNA sequences in this sample encode the identical CDR3.

Sequenced by immunoSEQ multiplex PCR; TCRdb stores in-frame clones only, minus some. The data hold about 30,000 clones, with roughly 87% observed a single time. Germline V lookup: CDR1 GTSNPN, CDR2 SVGIG (reference sequence). CDR3 length equals 10 residues. V usage is TRBV30 and J usage is TRBJ1-3; unclear D gene. Here the sequenced sample was PBMCs, taken about 460 days after intestinal transplantation. This clonotype was obtained from a human patient who received an intestinal transplant, so some T cells may come from the graft donor. CDR3 amino acids: CAGSGNTIYF. The DNA for the CDR3 is TGTGCCGGGTCTGGGAACACCATATATTTT.